This entry lists 23 T cell receptor beta chains sequenced from one sample in a study of blood T cell repertoires in COVID-19. Produced via immunoSEQ multiplex PCR; TCRdb's table is partial and in-frame only. The sample records under 250,000 clones, about 82% being singletons. Sequencing was performed on peripheral blood. The origin of the receptors is a woman older than 75 with COVID-19, enrolled during active disease.

V gene TRBV5-1 combines with J gene TRBJ2-7; TRBD1 matches 10 bases. This CDR3 is 14 amino acids long. Germline CDR1 is SGHRS and CDR2 is YFSETQ. V was clipped by 4 bases and J by 5 bases; unmatched bases: 6. CDR3 amino acids: CASSASGTGDEQYV. CDR3 nucleotide sequence: TGCGCCAGCAGCGCTTCGGGGACAGGGGACGAGCAGTACGTC.

The rearrangement links TRBV11-1 to TRBJ1-2; D might be TRBD1 (5 bases). The CDR3 runs 15 residues. The V gene lost 5 bases and the J gene lost 0 bases, with 13 bases spanning the gap. The germline V gene encodes CDR1 SGHAT and CDR2 FQDESV (reference sequence). The CDR3, as DNA: TGTGCCAGCAGCCTTGGGGGAGGCACTAACTATGGCTACACCTTC. This translates into CASSLGGGTNYGYTF.

Here the CDR3 DNA reads TGTGCCAGCAGTTACTTTAGGGGCCCCTATGGCTACACCTTC. Protein: CASSYFRGPYGYTF. The chain couples TRBV6-5 to TRBJ1-2, with D tentatively TRBD1 (5 bases). The V gene's germline CDR1 is MNHEY and CDR2 SVGAGI. This CDR3 is built from 14 residues. The V end lost 1 base, the J end lost 4 bases, and 10 bases lay between the germline ends.

The rearrangement links TRBV19 to TRBJ2-6, with D possibly matching TRBD2 (6 bases). This CDR3 region has 15 residues. Deletions cut 10 bases from V and 0 bases from J, with 13 bases between. Germline CDR1 and CDR2: LNHDA and SQIVND (reference sequence). For the CDR3, the DNA is TGTGCCACGAAGGGACTGTCCTCTGGGGCCAACGTCCTGACTTTC. Translating it yields CATKGLSSGANVLTF.

This chain joins TRBV18 and TRBJ2-6; D gene uncertain. The CDR3 consists of 16 residues. The germline gives CDR1 KGHSH, CDR2 LQKENI. Trimming stripped 1 base from V and 4 bases from J, with 11 bases between. The CDR3 region has the DNA TGTGCCAGCTCACCACGCCAGGAAACAGGGGCCAACGTCCTGACTTTC. It encodes CASSPRQETGANVLTF.

The chain couples TRBV9 to TRBJ2-2; the D is unclear. The V gene lost 3 bases and the J gene lost 5 bases, with 17 bases spanning the gap. CDR1 and CDR2 from the germline V gene are SGDLS and YYNGEE. The CDR3 runs 16 residues. The CDR3 DNA is TGTGCCAGCAGCGAGGCCATTCCACCAGGTACCGGGGAGCTGTTTTTT. As protein: CASSEAIPPGTGELFF. Looking up the rest from reference TRBV9 and TRBJ2-2 gives the full variable domain: DSGVTQTPKHLITATGQRVTLRCSPRSGDLSVYWYQQSLDQGLQFLIQYYNGEERAKGNILERFSAQQFPDLHSELNLSSLELGDSALYFCASSEAIPPGTGELFFGEGSRLTVL.

The chain's CDR3 is CASSPPGGLMADTQYF. CDR3 DNA: TGTGCCAGCTCACCACCAGGGGGTTTAATGGCAGATACGCAGTATTTT. This rearrangement joins TRBV18 to TRBJ2-3; possibly TRBD1 for D (6 bases). Between the trimmed V and J ends, which lost 0 bases and 4 bases, there was a span of 14 bases. Per the germline V gene, CDR1 is KGHSH and CDR2 is LQKENI. The CDR3 loop spans 16 amino acids. Together with reference TRBV18 and TRBJ2-3, the CDR3 gives the full variable domain: NAGVMQNPRHLVRRRGQEARLRCSPMKGHSHVYWYRQLPEEGLKFMVYLQKENIIDESGMPKERFSAEFPKEGPSILRIQQVVRGDSAAYFCASSPPGGLMADTQYFGPGTRLTVL.

This chain connects TRBV5-1 to TRBJ2-5, with 8 bases matching TRBD2. Looked up from germline, CDR1 is SGHRS and CDR2 is YFSETQ. V lost 2 bases, J lost 3 bases, and 6 bases stayed unmatched. The CDR3 has 15 amino acids. CDR3 bases: TGCGCCAGCAGCTTCTCCGGGGGGGATGAAGAGACCCAGTACTTC. Protein: CASSFSGGDEETQYF.

The rearrangement uses TRBV5-1 and TRBJ1-3; no firm D call. V was cut by 0 bases and J by 4 bases, with 5 bases left in between. CDR3 length equals 13 residues. Germline-derived CDR1 and CDR2 are SGHRS and YFSETQ. The CDR3: CASSLAEGNTIYF. In DNA, the CDR3 is TGCGCCAGCAGCTTGGCCGAGGGAAACACCATATATTTT.

V and J are TRBV27 and TRBJ2-7; 9 bases agree with TRBD1. This CDR3 contains 15 residues. V was pared by 6 bases and J by 0 bases, with 6 bases of the junction left unmatched. Germline CDR1 MNHEY, CDR2 SMNVEV (reference sequence). The CDR3 is CASRWAGQGSYEQYF. The DNA of the CDR3 is TGTGCCAGCAGGTGGGCGGGACAGGGCTCCTACGAGCAGTACTTC.

The chain carries TRBV28 and TRBJ2-7; D is possibly TRBD1 (6 bases). V was cut by 5 bases and J by 6 bases, with 17 bases left in between. The CDR3 totals 14 residues. CDR1 MDHEN and CDR2 SYDVKM come from the germline V gene. In DNA, the CDR3 is TGTGCCAGCAGTACTAACTCAGCCAGGGGCGAGCAGTACTTC. Translated, it gives CASSTNSARGEQYF. Complete variable domain (other parts from reference TRBV28 and TRBJ2-7): DVKVTQSSRYLVKRTGEKVFLECVQDMDHENMFWYRQDPGLGLRLIYFSYDVKMKEKGDIPEGYSVSREKKERFSLILESASTNQTSMYLCASSTNSARGEQYFGPGTRLTVT.

The chain recombines TRBV2 with TRBJ2-5; 10 nucleotides align to TRBD2. CDR3 length: 14 amino acids. From germline, CDR1 is SNHLY and CDR2 FYNNEI. V shed 6 bases, J shed 2 bases, and the junction held 3 bases outside the gene matches. CDR3 nucleotides: TGTGCCAGCAGGCTAGCGGGGGCACAAGAGACCCAGTACTTC. Amino acids: CASRLAGAQETQYF. Full variable domain (rest looked up from reference TRBV2 and TRBJ2-5): EPEVTQTPSHQVTQMGQEVILRCVPISNHLYFYWYRQILGQKVEFLVSFYNNEISEKSEIFDDQFSVERPDGSNFTLKIRSTKLEDSAMYFCASRLAGAQETQYFGPGTRLLVL.

The chain combines TRBV19 with TRBJ1-1; unclear D gene. Per germline, CDR1 LNHDA and CDR2 SQIVND (reference sequence). CDR3 size: 14 residues. Trimming shortened V by 2 bases and J by 0 bases, and 7 bases separated the two germline ends. CDR3 nucleotides: TGTGCCAGTAGTATACGGGGTATGAACACTGAAGCTTTCTTT. Its translation is CASSIRGMNTEAFF.

This chain connects TRBV5-4 to TRBJ1-6; tentatively, D is TRBD1 (5 bases). The CDR3 sequence is 16 residues long. V lost 4 bases to trimming and J lost 1 base, with 12 bases between them. Germline V gives CDR1 SGHNT, CDR2 YYREEE (reference sequence). CDR3 region: CASSLWGGSYNSPLHF. The CDR3 DNA reads as TGTGCCAGCAGCCTATGGGGGGGGTCCTATAATTCACCCCTCCACTTT.

The rearrangement links TRBV12-3 or TRBV12-4 to TRBJ1-1; D ambiguous. This CDR3 contains 13 residues. The germline V and J ends were trimmed by 7 bases and 0 bases, with 9 bases remaining between them. CDR3 DNA sequence: TGTGCCAGCACCCGAACACTGAACACTGAAGCTTTCTTT. This sequence encodes CASTRTLNTEAFF.

The count of this clone is one. The chain is built from TRBV28 and TRBJ1-2; D may be TRBD1 (5 bases). Germline values: CDR1 MDHEN, CDR2 SYDVKM. Trimming stripped 6 bases from V and 0 bases from J, with 14 bases between. The CDR3 extends over 15 amino acids. The CDR3 DNA sequence: TGTGCCAGCAGCCCCGGGGACTTAGCTAACTATGGCTACACCTTC. Amino acids: CASSPGDLANYGYTF.

The chain combines TRBV18 with TRBJ1-5; D not resolved. The CDR3 is 14 amino acids. Germline V gene sequence: CDR1 KGHSH, CDR2 LQKENI. V was shortened by 4 bases and J by 0 bases, with 7 bases between the two germline ends. CDR3 sequence (DNA): TGTGCCAGCTCACGGGCTTCTAGCAATCAGCCCCAGCATTTT. Its translation is CASSRASSNQPQHF.

The V call is TRBV6-5, the J call TRBJ2-3, with 9 positions matching TRBD1. Unmatched junction bases numbered 6, after V lost 5 bases and J lost 3 bases. Germline V gene sequence: CDR1 MNHEY, CDR2 SVGAGI. CDR3 length: 15 amino acids. CDR3: CASSQRDRVTDTQYF. The DNA of the CDR3 is TGTGCCAGCAGTCAAAGGGACAGGGTAACAGATACGCAGTATTTT.

This rearrangement joins TRBV18 to TRBJ1-1; D unresolved. There are 12 residues in the CDR3. Trimming pared 4 bases from V and 6 bases from J, leaving 9 bases between. The germline CDR1 and CDR2 sequences are KGHSH and LQKENI. The CDR3 sequence is CASSRSESEAFF. The CDR3 DNA reads TGTGCCAGCTCACGCTCGGAGTCTGAAGCTTTCTTT.

The chain uses TRBV5-1 and TRBJ1-3, with no clear D. Trimming shortened V by 4 bases and J by 0 bases, and 14 bases separated the two germline ends. The CDR3 consists of 16 residues. Germline assignment: CDR1 SGHRS and CDR2 YFSETQ. CDR3 residues: CASSPTVASSGNTIYF. The CDR3 DNA follows: TGCGCCAGCAGCCCCACCGTAGCCAGCTCTGGAAACACCATATATTTT.

The CDR3 reads CASSIRQGGEQFF. Written as DNA, the CDR3 is TGTGCCAGCAGTATACGCCAAGGAGGTGAGCAGTTCTTC. The chain joins TRBV7-2 to TRBJ2-1; D possibly corresponds to TRBD2 (5 bases). Trimming left V 6 bases short and J 9 bases short, with 15 bases between. This CDR3 has 13 amino acids. The germline gives CDR1 SGHTA, CDR2 FQGNSA.

The CDR3 DNA sequence: TGTGCCAGCAGCTTGCCGGCCTTTCAATCGACAGGGGAGTATGGCTACACCTTC. Protein: CASSLPAFQSTGEYGYTF. This chain joins TRBV5-6 and TRBJ1-2; 8 bases are shared with TRBD1. The V gene end was trimmed by 1 base and the J gene end by 5 bases; junction bases not matched to a gene: 16. The CDR3 is 18 residues long. Germline V gene lookup returns CDR1 SGHDT and CDR2 YYEEEE.

The chain has TRBV5-1 and TRBJ2-3, with D possibly matching TRBD2 (6 bases). The CDR3 has 13 amino acids. With 4 bases removed from V and 2 bases from J, the gap between germline ends came to 8 bases. Germline CDR1 is SGHRS and CDR2 is YFSETQ. CDR3 amino acids: CASSRDSTDTQYF. Written as DNA, the CDR3 is TGCGCCAGCAGCCGGGACTCCACAGATACGCAGTATTTT.